These 7 T cell receptor beta chains came from one sample sequenced in a study of blood T cell repertoires in COVID-19 (dated by TCRdb to the early 2020s). Libraries were constructed by the immunoSEQ multiplex PCR assay. TCRdb provides this immuneACCESS table in a form limited to in-frame rearrangements. Some clones are lacking; in checked studies, under half of them reflect an unresolved V gene, and why the rest are absent is not known. The sample records approximately 160,000 clones, 65% to 85% of which are singletons. The top ten clones comprise roughly 3.7% of the sample. The sample taken for sequencing was peripheral blood. All receptors come from a woman aged 80 or over with acute or convalescent COVID-19.

This sequence joins TRBV6-5 and TRBJ1-5, with D possibly being TRBD1 (6 bases). The CDR3 runs 15 residues. Trimming cost V 10 bases and J 2 bases, with 18 bases left between them. Germline CDR1 and CDR2: MNHEY and SVGAGI. For the CDR3, the DNA is TGTGCCACCCGGACAGACCGAGTTGGCAATCAGCCCCAGCATTTT. The encoded protein is CATRTDRVGNQPQHF.

This clone was observed a single time. The V gene is TRBV19, the J gene TRBJ1-2, with 8 bases matching TRBD1. After removal of 6 bases from V and 9 bases from J, the junction contained 3 bases not matched to a gene. The germline V gene encodes CDR1 LNHDA and CDR2 SQIVND (reference sequence). The CDR3 consists of 11 residues. CDR3 in amino acids: CASRGQGSYTF. The DNA of the CDR3 is TGTGCCAGTAGAGGACAGGGAAGCTACACCTTC. The variable domain in full, completed from reference TRBV19 and TRBJ1-2, reads DGGITQSPKYLFRKEGQNVTLSCEQNLNHDAMYWYRQDPGQGLRLIYYSQIVNDFQKGDIAEGYSVSREKKESFPLTVTSAQKNPTAFYLCASRGQGSYTFGSGTRLTVV.

This chain links TRBV6-1 with TRBJ1-1, with 8 bases fitting TRBD1. Looked up from germline, CDR1 is MNHNS and CDR2 is SASEGT. The CDR3 covers 17 residues. V lost 2 bases and J lost 4; bases outside the gene matches: 12. CDR3 loop: CASSEPGDRQGSTEAFF. The CDR3 DNA follows: TGTGCCAGCAGTGAACCAGGGGATCGACAGGGGAGCACTGAAGCTTTCTTT.

The chain recombines TRBV6-5 with TRBJ2-7, with 8 bases fitting TRBD2. This CDR3 spans 13 amino acids. CDR1 is MNHEY and CDR2 is SVGAGI in the germline V gene. The V segment lost 6 bases and the J segment 7 bases; nucleotides outside the gene matches: 8. This chain's CDR3 is CASRTSDMGEQYF. The DNA for the CDR3 is TGTGCCAGCAGGACTAGCGATATGGGGGAGCAGTACTTC.

The chain employs TRBV11-2 and TRBJ2-3; TRBD2 aligns across 9 bases. V trimming: 5 bases; J trimming: 0 bases; junction bases outside the gene matches: 9. This CDR3 has 17 amino acids. Germline CDR1 SGHAT, CDR2 FQNNGV. The CDR3 DNA is TGTGCCAGCAGCCCGAGGGCTAGCGGGGATAGCACAGATACGCAGTATTTT. Translated, it gives CASSPRASGDSTDTQYF.

J is TRBJ1-4 and V is TRBV6-1; 8 nucleotides align to TRBD1. The CDR3 totals 13 residues. V trimming: 5 bases; J trimming: 8 bases; junction bases outside the gene matches: 4. Germline CDR1 reads MNHNS; CDR2 reads SASEGT. The CDR3 DNA follows: TGTGCCAGCAGTACCGGGACAGGAGAAAAACTGTTTTTT. This codes for CASSTGTGEKLFF.

The chain links TRBV2 to TRBJ1-2; 10 bases are shared with TRBD1. The J segment lost 0 bases and the V segment lost 6 bases, leaving 4 bases of the junction unmatched. Germline assignment: CDR1 SNHLY and CDR2 FYNNEI. The CDR3 covers 15 residues. The CDR3 region is CASSEGQGTNYGYTF. The CDR3 DNA sequence: TGTGCCAGCAGCGAGGGACAGGGGACTAACTATGGCTACACCTTC.